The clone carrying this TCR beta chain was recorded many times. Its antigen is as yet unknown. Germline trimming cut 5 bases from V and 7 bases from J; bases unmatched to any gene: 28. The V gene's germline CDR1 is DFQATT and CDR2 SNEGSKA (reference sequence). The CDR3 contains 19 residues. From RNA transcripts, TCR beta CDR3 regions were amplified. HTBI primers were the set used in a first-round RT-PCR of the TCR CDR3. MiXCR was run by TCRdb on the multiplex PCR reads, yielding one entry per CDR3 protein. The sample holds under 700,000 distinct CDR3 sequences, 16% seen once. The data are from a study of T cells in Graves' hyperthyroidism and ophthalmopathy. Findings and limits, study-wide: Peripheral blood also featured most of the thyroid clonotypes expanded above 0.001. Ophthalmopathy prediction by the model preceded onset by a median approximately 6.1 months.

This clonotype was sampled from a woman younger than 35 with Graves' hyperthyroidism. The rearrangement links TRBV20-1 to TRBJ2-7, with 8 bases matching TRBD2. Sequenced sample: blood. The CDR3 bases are TGCAGTGCTGAGCGAGGCGGGGACTACAAGATAGCGGGGCGGGGTGAGCAGTACTTC. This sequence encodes CSAERGGDYKIAGRGEQYF.